The next 8 T cell receptor beta chains were all read from a single sample in a study of T-cell reconstitution after alpha-beta-depleted transplantation in children. Unique molecular identifiers were incorporated when the TCRbeta library was constructed. TCRdb passed the PCR reads through MiXCR, listing each CDR3 protein once. The sample lists under 300,000 distinct CDR3 sequences, more than 9% occurring once. Here the sequenced sample was peripheral blood, taken 180 days after TCRalphabeta/CD19-depleted stem cell transplant. The receptor set was obtained from a male patient aged 2 to 9 who had a stem cell transplant for chronic granulomatous disease, so the T cells may come from the graft donor.

For this clonotype: A much larger clonotype is one base distant, so this may be a read error. The CDR3 DNA is TGCCCCAGGGACGTTCAGTACTTC. This gives the protein CPRDVQYF. The chain couples TRBV5-5 to TRBJ2-4, with D perhaps matching TRBD1 or TRBD2 (5 bases each). Germline V gene lookup returns CDR1 SGHKS and CDR2 YYEKEE (reference sequence). CDR3 length: 8 amino acids. The complete variable domain, with remaining parts taken from reference TRBV5-5 and TRBJ2-4, reads DAGVTQSPTHLIKTRGQQVTLRCSPISGHKSVSWYQQVLGQGPQFIFQYYEKEERGRGNFPDRFSARQFPNYSSELNVNALLLGDSALYLCPRDVQYFGAGTRLSVL.

This clonotype was recorded many times. V and J are TRBV5-5 and TRBJ2-5, with D perhaps TRBD1 (5 bases). The CDR3 loop spans 15 amino acids. V lost 4 bases and J 3 bases, leaving 16 bases between the germline ends. Germline CDR1 is SGHKS and CDR2 is YYEKEE (reference sequence). CDR3 amino acids: CASSLLDSQEETQYF. Here the CDR3 DNA reads TGTGCCAGCAGCCTGCTCGACAGTCAAGAAGAGACCCAGTACTTC.

This clonotype was seen repeatedly, ten times or more. This chain connects TRBV21-1 to TRBJ2-7; TRBD1 was called by the table and not checked on the DNA. TRBV21-1 is given as a pseudogene. The CDR3 spans 15 residues. CDR3 nucleotides: TGTGCCAGCAGCAAAGTGGGGACAGTACCCTACGAGCAGTACTTC. It translates to CASSKVGTVPYEQYF.

This clonotype was seen many times. The CDR3 DNA reads as TGCAGTGCCCGGGACGGTGACACCGGGGAGCTGTTTTTT. Translating gives CSARDGDTGELFF. The chain links TRBV20-1 to TRBJ2-2; D is perhaps TRBD1 or TRBD2 (5 bases each). The V end was cut by 6 bases, the J end by 3 bases, with 11 bases between. CDR1 and CDR2 from the germline V gene are DFQATT and SNEGSKA (reference sequence). CDR3 length: 13 residues.

This clonotype was seen many times. The V gene is TRBV6-2 or TRBV6-3, the J gene TRBJ2-3, with TRBD2 matching over 9 bases. V was clipped by 7 bases and J by 4 bases; unmatched bases: 3. Per the germline V gene, CDR1 is MNHEY and CDR2 is SVGEGT. The CDR3 is made up of 13 amino acids. CDR3 DNA sequence: TGTGCCAGCATGGCGGGGGGGCCAGATACGCAGTATTTT. Its protein product is CASMAGGPDTQYF.

This clonotype is labeled as medium-sized (0.01 to 0.1%). The rearrangement links TRBV13 to TRBJ2-7, with a weak D call TRBD2 (6 bases). This CDR3 contains 12 residues. Trimming left V 5 bases short and J 5 bases short, with 10 bases between. Germline assignment: CDR1 PRHDT and CDR2 FYEKMQ (reference sequence). CDR3 coding DNA: TGTGCCAGCAGCCTCGGGAGTAACGAGCAGTACTTC. Translating it yields CASSLGSNEQYF. Looking up the rest from reference TRBV13 and TRBJ2-7 gives the full variable domain: AAGVIQSPRHLIKEKRETATLKCYPIPRHDTVYWYQQGPGQDPQFLISFYEKMQSDKGSIPDRFSAQQFSDYHSELNMSSLELGDSALYFCASSLGSNEQYFGPGTRLTVT.

This clonotype was seen repeatedly, ten times or more. The genes are TRBV10-3 and TRBJ2-7; the D gene is possibly TRBD1 (6 bases). CDR1 and CDR2 (germline): ENHRY, SYGVKD. V was cut by 4 bases and J by 0 bases, with 7 bases left in between. This CDR3 has 13 amino acids. Written as DNA, the CDR3 is TGTGCCATCAGTGGGACAGACTCCTACGAGCAGTACTTC. Its translation: CAISGTDSYEQYF.

Many counts were recorded for this clonotype. The chain is built from TRBV11-1 and TRBJ2-7, with D possibly being TRBD1 (6 bases). V lost 1 base and J lost 3, with 10 bases in between. The CDR3 loop spans 14 amino acids. CDR1 and CDR2 from the germline V gene are SGHAT and FQDESV (reference sequence). This CDR3 reads CASSLGPGVYEQYF. In nucleotides, the CDR3 is TGTGCCAGCAGCTTAGGACCAGGGGTCTACGAGCAGTACTTC. Together with reference TRBV11-1 and TRBJ2-7, the CDR3 gives the full variable domain: EAEVAQSPRYKITEKSQAVAFWCDPISGHATLYWYRQILGQGPELLVQFQDESVVDDSQLPKDRFSAERLKGVDSTLKIQPAELGDSAMYLCASSLGPGVYEQYFGPGTRLTVT.